This T cell receptor (beta chain) was profiled in a study of technical replicates of blood from several donors. CDR1 and CDR2 (germline): SGHDT, YYEEEE. This CDR3 spans 11 amino acids. V lost 4 bases and J 6 bases, leaving 5 bases between the germline ends. This clone came up a few times. The data were produced by immunoSEQ multiplex PCR, yet TCRdb's version contains in-frame clones alone and is incomplete. The sample includes roughly 15,000 clones, around nine tenths of them seen just once. This TCR was sampled from a human donor in good health. V gene TRBV5-6 combines with J gene TRBJ1-3, with D hard to call. What was sequenced was PBMCs. The CDR3 DNA is TGTGCCAGCAGCCTTTTAAACACCATATATTTT. Its protein is CASSLLNTIYF.